This T cell receptor beta chain was recovered during a study of cytomegalovirus exposure and HLA in healthy donors. The CDR3 has 12 amino acids. V shed 8 bases, J shed 6 bases, and the junction held 4 bases outside the gene matches. Germline V gene lookup returns CDR1 PRHDT and CDR2 FYEKMQ (reference sequence). The PCR used 60 Vbeta and 13 Jbeta primers. Sequencing was performed with immunoSEQ multiplex PCR; in TCRdb, only in-frame clones are kept and a portion is missing. The table has some 180,000 clones, about an eighth seen once. The genes are TRBV13 and TRBJ1-1; TRBD1 agrees at 9 bases. Sequenced input: PBMCs. The sequence came from a man aged 45-60 years in good health and CMV-seropositive. The CDR3 DNA sequence: TGTGCCAGCGGTAGGGACAGGGCTGAAGCTTTCTTT. Its translation: CASGRDRAEAFF.